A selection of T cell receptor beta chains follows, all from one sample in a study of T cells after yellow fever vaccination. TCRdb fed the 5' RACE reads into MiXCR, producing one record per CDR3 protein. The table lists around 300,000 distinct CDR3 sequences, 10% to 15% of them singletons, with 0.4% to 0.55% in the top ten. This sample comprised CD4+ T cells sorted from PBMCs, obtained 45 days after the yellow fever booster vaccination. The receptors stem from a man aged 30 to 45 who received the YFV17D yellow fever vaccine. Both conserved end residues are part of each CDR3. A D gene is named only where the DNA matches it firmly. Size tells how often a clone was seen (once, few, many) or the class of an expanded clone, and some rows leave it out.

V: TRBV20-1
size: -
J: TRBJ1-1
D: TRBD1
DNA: TGCAGTGCCCGGACAGGGGGGCTATACACTGAAGCTTTCTTT
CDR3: CSARTGGLYTEAFF

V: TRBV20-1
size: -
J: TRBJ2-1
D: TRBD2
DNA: TGCAGTGCTAGAGAACGGGCGGGAGGGCGTTATGAGCAGTTCTTC
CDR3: CSARERAGGRYEQFF

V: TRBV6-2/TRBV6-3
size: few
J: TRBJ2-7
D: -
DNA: TGTGCCAGCAGTTACAGAGACAGGAGTCCCTACGAGCAGTACTTC
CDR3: CASSYRDRSPYEQYF

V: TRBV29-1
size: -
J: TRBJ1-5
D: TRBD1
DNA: TGCAGCGTGGGGACAGGGCCCTCCAATCAGCCCCAGCATTTT
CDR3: CSVGTGPSNQPQHF

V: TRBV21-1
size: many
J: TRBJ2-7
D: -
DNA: TGTGCCAGCAGCAAAGTCCATCGAAGACCCCCCTACGAGCAGTACTTC
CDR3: CASSKVHRRPPYEQYF

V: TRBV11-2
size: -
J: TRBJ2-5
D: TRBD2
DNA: TGTGCCAGCAGCTTAGCGGGAGGGGGAAAGATCCAGTACTTC
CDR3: CASSLAGGGKIQYF

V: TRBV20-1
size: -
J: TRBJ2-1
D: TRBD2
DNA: TGCAGCTCCGAGTTCAGCGGGAGGGCCGATGAGCAGTTCTTC
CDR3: CSSEFSGRADEQFF

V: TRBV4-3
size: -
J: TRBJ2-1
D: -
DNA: TGCGCCAGCAGCCCGGACTTCTACAATGAGCAGTTCTTC
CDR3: CASSPDFYNEQFF

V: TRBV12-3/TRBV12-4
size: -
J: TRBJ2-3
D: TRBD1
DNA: TGTGCCAGCAAGATTACAGGGGACCGCACAGATACGCAGTATTTT
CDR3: CASKITGDRTDTQYF

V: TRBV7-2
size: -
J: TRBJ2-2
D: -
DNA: TGTGCCAGCAGCTTAGCGGCGGGCGCAAACACCGGGGAGCTGTTTTTT
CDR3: CASSLAAGANTGELFF

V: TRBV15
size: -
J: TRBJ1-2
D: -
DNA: TGTGCCACCAGCAGAGCCCTCGGGGCGATCTCTGGCTACACCTTC
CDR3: CATSRALGAISGYTF

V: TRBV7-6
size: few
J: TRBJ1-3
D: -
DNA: TGTGCCAGCAGCCGGGACAGAAACACCATATATTTT
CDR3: CASSRDRNTIYF

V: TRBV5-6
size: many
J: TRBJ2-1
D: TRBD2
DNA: TGTGCCAGCAGCACCAGACTAGCGGGAGGGGGGGTCAATGAGCAGTTCTTC
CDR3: CASSTRLAGGGVNEQFF

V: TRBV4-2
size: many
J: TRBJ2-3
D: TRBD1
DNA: TGTGCCAGCAGCCAAGGGCAGTCAGGGGGCAATGGAGATACGCAGTATTTT
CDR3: CASSQGQSGGNGDTQYF

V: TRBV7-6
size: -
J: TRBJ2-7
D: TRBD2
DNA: TGTGCCAGCAGCTTGACTAGCGGAGACTCCTACGAGCAGTACTTC
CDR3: CASSLTSGDSYEQYF

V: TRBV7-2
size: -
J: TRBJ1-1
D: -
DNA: TGTGCCAGCAGCCCCGGGGGGCCAGGAGCTTTCTTT
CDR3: CASSPGGPGAFF

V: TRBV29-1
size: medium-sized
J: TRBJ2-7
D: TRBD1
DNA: TGCAGCGTTGTTCCCCAGGGGGCAATTGACGAGCAGTACTTC
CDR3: CSVVPQGAIDEQYF

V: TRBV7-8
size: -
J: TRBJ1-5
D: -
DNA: TGTGCCAGCAGCTTGGCCCGGGGATCCAATCAGCCCCAGCATTTT
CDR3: CASSLARGSNQPQHF

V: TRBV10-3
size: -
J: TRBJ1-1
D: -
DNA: TGTGCCATCAGTGAGTCTCCGAACACTGAAGCTTTCTTT
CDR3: CAISESPNTEAFF

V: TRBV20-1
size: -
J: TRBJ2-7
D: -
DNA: TGCAGTGCTAGAGTTCGGGGGAGGATTTCCTACGAGCAGTACTTC
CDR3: CSARVRGRISYEQYF

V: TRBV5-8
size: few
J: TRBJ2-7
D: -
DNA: TGTGCCAGCAGCTTGGATAGAATCTACGAGCAGTACTTC
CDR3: CASSLDRIYEQYF

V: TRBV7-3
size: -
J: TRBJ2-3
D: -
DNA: TGTGCCAGCAGCCTAGAAGGACAGAGCACAGATACGCAGTATTTT
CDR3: CASSLEGQSTDTQYF

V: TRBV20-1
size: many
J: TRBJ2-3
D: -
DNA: TGCAGTGCTAGAGGGGACCTCAGGGATACGCAGTATTTT
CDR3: CSARGDLRDTQYF

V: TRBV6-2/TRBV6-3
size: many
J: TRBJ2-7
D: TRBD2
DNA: TGTGCCAGCAGTTCCCTCGGGGGGATAGGCTACGAGCAGTACTTC
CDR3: CASSSLGGIGYEQYF

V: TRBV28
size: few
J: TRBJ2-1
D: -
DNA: TGTGCCAGCAGTTTTCTCCCGGTCCGGGACGGGGATTCCTACAATGAGCAGTTCTTC
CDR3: CASSFLPVRDGDSYNEQFF

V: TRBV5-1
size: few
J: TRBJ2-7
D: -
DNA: TGCGCCAGCAGCTCCTCCCTAGGAGCCGGGGACGAGCAGTACTTC
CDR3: CASSSSLGAGDEQYF

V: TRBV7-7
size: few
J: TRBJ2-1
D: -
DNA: TGTGCCAGCAGTTCCACCTCCTACAATGAGCAGTTCTTC
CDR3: CASSSTSYNEQFF

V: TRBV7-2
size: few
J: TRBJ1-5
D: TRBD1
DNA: TGTGCCAGCAGCTCGACAGGGGACCCAAATAGCAATCAGCCCCAGCATTTT
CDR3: CASSSTGDPNSNQPQHF

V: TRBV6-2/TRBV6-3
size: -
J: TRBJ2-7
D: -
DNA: TGTGCCAGCAGTTACACCCTTTGGGGGCAAATCTACGAGCAGTACTTC
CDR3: CASSYTLWGQIYEQYF